The present TCR beta chain was sequenced within a study of blood T cell repertoires in COVID-19. The CDR3 is made up of 16 amino acids. V lost 5 bases and J lost 5; bases outside the gene matches: 11. In germline, CDR1 is MNHEY, CDR2 SVGEGT. Original processing methods: Estimates of nucleated cell counts were drawn from the amplification of reference gene primers. TCRdb's copy holds only in-frame clones and misses some; the assay was immunoSEQ multiplex PCR. The DNA was the basis for D and trimming; V, J and clone size are from that table. The table has under 300,000 clones, roughly 85% seen once. The chain links TRBV6-2 or TRBV6-3 to TRBJ2-7, with TRBD2 identical over 11 bases. This TCR was recovered from a man aged 30 to 45 who had recovered from COVID-19. Material for sequencing was peripheral blood. The CDR3 sequence: CASSLGLSGGVDEQYF. DNA for the CDR3: TGTGCCAGCAGTCTCGGTCTTAGCGGGGGGGTCGACGAGCAGTACTTC.